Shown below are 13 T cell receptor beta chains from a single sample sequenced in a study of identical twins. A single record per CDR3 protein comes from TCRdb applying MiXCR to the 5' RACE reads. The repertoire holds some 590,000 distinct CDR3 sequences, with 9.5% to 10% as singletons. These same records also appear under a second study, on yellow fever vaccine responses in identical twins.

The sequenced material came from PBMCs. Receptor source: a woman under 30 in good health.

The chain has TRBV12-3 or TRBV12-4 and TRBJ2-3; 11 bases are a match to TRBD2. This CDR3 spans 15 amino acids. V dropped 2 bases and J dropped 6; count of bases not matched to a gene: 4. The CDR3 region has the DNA TGTGCCAGCAGTTTACTGGCTAGCGGGGGGGATACGCAGTATTTT. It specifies CASSLLASGGDTQYF.

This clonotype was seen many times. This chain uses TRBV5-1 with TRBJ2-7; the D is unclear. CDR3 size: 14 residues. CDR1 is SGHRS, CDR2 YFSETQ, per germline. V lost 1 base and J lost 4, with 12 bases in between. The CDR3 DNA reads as TGCGCCAGCAGCTTGCCGCTCGATCCTTACGAGCAGTACTTC. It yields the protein CASSLPLDPYEQYF.

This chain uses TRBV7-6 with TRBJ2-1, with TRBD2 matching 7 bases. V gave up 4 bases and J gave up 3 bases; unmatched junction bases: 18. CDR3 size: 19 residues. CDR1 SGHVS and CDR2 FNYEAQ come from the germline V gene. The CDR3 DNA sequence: TGTGCCAGCAGCTCATTAGGAGAGGGGCGGGGGAGAATCTACAATGAGCAGTTCTTC. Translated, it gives CASSSLGEGRGRIYNEQFF.

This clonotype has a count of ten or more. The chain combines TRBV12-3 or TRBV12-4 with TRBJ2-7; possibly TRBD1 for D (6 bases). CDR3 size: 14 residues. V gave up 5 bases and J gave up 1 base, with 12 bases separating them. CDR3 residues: CASSQGQRSYEQYF. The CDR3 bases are TGTGCCAGCAGTCAAGGACAGCGTTCCTACGAGCAGTACTTC.

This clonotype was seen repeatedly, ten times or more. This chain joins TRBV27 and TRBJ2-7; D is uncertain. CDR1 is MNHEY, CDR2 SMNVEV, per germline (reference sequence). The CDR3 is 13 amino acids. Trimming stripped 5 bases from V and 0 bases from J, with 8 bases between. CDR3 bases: TGTGCCAGCAGTAACTCGGACTCCTACGAGCAGTACTTC. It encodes CASSNSDSYEQYF.

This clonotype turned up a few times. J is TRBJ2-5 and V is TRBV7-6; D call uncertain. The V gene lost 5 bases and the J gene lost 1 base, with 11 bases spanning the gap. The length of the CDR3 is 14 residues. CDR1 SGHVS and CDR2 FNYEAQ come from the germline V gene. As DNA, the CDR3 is TGTGCCAGCAGCCCCCACGAGGTCCAAGAGACCCAGTACTTC. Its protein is CASSPHEVQETQYF.

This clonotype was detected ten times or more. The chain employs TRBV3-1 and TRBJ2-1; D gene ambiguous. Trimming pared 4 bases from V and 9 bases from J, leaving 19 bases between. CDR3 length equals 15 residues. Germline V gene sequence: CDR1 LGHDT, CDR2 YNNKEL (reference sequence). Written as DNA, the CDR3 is TGTGCCAGCAGCCCCACCCCGGCCCTTGCCGGTGAGCAGTTCTTC. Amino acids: CASSPTPALAGEQFF.

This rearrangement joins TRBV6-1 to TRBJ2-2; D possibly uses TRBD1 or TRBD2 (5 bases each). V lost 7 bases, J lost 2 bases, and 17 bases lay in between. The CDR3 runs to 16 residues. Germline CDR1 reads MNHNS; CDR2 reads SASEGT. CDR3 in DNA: TGTGCCAGCACTCGGGACCAGGGAACCAACACCGGGGAGCTGTTTTTT. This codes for CASTRDQGTNTGELFF.

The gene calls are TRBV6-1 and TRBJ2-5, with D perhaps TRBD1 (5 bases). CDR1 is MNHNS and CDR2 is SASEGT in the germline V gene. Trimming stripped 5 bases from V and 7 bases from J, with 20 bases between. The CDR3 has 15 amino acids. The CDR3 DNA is TGTGCCAGCAGTCCCAGGGATACCCCCGAAGGGACCCAGTACTTC. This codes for CASSPRDTPEGTQYF.

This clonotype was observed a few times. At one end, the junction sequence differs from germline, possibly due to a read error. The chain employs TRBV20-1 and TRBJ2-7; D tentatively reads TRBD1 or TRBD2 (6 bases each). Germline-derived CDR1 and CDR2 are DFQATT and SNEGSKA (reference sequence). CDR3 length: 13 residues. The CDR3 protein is CSARDNRVPGVHF. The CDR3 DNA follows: TGCAGTGCTAGAGATAACAGGGTCCCGGGAGTACACTTC.

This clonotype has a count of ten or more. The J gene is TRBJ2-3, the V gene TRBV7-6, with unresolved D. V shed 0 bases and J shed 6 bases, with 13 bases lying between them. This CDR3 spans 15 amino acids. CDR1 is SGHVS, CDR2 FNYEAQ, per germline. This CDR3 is CASSLAPSSLDTQYF. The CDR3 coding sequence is TGTGCCAGCAGCTTAGCCCCATCCAGCTTGGATACGCAGTATTTT.

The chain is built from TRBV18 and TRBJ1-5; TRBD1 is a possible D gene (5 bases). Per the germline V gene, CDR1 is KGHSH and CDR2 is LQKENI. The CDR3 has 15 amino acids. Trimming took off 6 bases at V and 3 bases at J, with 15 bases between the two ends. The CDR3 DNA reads TGTGCCAGCTCCCGTTCGGGGGTTGACAATCAGCCCCAGCATTTT. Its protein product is CASSRSGVDNQPQHF.

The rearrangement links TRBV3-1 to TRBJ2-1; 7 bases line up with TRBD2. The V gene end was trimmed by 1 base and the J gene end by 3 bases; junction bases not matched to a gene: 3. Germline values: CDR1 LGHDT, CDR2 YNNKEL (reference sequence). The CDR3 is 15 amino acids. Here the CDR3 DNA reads TGTGCCAGCAGCCAAGTGGGAGGGTTCTACAATGAGCAGTTCTTC. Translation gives CASSQVGGFYNEQFF.